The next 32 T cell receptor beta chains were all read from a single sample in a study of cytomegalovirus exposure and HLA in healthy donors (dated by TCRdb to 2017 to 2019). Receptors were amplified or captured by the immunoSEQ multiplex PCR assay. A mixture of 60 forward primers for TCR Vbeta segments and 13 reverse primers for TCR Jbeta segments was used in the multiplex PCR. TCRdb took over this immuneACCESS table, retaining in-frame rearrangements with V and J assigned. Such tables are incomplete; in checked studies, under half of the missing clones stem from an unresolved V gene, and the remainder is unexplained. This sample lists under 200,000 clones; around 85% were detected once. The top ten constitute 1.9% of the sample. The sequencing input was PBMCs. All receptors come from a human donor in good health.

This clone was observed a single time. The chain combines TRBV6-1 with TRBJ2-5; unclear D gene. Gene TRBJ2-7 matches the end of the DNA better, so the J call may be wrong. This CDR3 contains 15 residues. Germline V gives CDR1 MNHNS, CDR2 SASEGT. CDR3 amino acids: CASSVARGITSEQYF. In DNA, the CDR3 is TGTGCCAGCAGTGTGGCAAGAGGAATAACAAGCGAGCAGTACTTC.

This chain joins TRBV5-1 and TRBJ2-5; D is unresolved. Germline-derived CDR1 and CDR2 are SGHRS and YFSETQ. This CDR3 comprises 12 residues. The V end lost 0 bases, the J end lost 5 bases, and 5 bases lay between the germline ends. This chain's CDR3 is CASSLAGETQYF. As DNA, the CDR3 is TGCGCCAGCAGCTTGGCCGGGGAGACCCAGTACTTC.

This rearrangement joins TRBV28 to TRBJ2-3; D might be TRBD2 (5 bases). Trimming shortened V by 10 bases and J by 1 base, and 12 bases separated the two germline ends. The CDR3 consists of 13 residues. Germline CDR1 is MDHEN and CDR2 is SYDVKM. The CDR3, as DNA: TGTGCCACCCGAGAGGGCCGCACAGATACGCAGTATTTT. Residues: CATREGRTDTQYF.

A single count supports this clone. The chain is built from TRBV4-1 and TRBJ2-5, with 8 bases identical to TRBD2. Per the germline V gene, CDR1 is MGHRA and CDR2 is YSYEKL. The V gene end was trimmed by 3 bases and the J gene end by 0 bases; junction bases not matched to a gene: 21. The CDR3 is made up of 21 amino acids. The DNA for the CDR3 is TGCGCCAGCAGCCACCCACTCGCGGGGGGCCTCCATCGAGGGTACCAAGAGACCCAGTACTTC. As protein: CASSHPLAGGLHRGYQETQYF.

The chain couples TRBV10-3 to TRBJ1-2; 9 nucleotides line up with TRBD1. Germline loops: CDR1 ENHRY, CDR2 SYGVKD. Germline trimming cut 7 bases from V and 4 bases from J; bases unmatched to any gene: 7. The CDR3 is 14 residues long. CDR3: CAIKRDRDSYGYTF. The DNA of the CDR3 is TGTGCCATCAAAAGGGACAGGGACAGCTATGGCTACACCTTC.

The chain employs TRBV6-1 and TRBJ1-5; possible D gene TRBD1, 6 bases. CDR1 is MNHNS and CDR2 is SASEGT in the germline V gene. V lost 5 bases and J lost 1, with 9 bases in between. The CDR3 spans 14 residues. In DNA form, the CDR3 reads TGTGCCAGCAGTTTCCAGGGGAGCAATCAGCCCCAGCATTTT. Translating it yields CASSFQGSNQPQHF.

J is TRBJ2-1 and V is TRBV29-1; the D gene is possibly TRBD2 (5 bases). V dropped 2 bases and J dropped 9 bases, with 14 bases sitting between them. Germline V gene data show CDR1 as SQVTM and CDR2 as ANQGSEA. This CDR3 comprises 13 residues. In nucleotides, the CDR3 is TGCAGCGTTGAAATGAGGGCCGATAGTGAGCAGTTCTTC. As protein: CSVEMRADSEQFF.

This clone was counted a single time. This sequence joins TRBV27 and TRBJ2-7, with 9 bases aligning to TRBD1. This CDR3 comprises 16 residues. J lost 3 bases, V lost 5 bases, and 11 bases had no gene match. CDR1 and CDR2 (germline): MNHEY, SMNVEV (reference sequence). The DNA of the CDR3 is TGTGCCAGCAGTCCAAGCGGGACAGGGTCAGGCTACGAGCAGTACTTC. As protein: CASSPSGTGSGYEQYF.

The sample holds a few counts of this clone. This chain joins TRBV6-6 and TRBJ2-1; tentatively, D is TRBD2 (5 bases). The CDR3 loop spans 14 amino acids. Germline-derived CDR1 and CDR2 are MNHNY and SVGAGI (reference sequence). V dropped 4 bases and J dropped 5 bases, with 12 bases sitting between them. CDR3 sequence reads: CASSFTRTDNEQFF. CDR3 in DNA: TGTGCCAGCAGTTTTACCCGGACTGACAATGAGCAGTTCTTC.

CDR3 amino acids: CASSLRSEPKNIQYF. The CDR3 coding sequence is TGTGCCAGCAGCTTGCGTTCAGAACCCAAAAACATTCAGTACTTC. This chain connects TRBV5-4 to TRBJ2-4; no firm D call. Germline lookup yields CDR1 SGHNT and CDR2 YYREEE (reference sequence). V lost 1 base, J lost 2 bases, and 10 bases lay in between. The CDR3 has 15 amino acids.

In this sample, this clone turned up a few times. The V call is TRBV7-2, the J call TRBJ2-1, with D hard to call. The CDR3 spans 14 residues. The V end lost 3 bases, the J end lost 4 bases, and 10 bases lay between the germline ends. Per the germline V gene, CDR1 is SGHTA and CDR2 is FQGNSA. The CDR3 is CASSFAVVYNEQFF. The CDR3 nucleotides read TGTGCCAGCAGCTTCGCAGTGGTTTACAATGAGCAGTTCTTC.

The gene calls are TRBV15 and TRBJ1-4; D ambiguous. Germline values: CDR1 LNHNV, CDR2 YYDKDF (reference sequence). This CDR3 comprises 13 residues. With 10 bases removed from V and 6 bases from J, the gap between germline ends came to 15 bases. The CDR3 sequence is CAIGGVKYEKLFF. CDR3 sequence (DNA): TGTGCCATAGGCGGGGTTAAGTATGAAAAACTGTTTTTT.

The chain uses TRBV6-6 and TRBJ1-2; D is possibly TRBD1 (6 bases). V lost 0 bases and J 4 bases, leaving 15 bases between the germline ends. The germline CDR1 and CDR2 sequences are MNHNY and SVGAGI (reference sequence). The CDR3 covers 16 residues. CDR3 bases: TGTGCCAGCAGTTACTCGGGCGGGGGGCATGGCTATGGCTACACCTTC. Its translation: CASSYSGGGHGYGYTF.

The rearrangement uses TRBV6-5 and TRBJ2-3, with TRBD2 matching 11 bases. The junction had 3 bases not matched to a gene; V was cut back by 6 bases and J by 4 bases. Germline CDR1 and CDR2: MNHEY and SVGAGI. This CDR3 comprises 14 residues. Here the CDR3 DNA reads TGTGCCAGCAGACCGGGACTAGCGGCAGATACGCAGTATTTT. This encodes CASRPGLAADTQYF.

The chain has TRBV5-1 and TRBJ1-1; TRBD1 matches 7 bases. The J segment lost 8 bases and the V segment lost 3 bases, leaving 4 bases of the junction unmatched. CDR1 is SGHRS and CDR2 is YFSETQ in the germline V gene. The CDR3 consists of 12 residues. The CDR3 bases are TGCGCCAGCAGCTCGGGACAGAGAGAAGCTTTCTTT. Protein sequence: CASSSGQREAFF. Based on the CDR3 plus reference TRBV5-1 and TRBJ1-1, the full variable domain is KAGVTQTPRYLIKTRGQQVTLSCSPISGHRSVSWYQQTPGQGLQFLFEYFSETQRNKGNFPGRFSGRQFSNSRSEMNVSTLELGDSALYLCASSSGQREAFFGQGTRLTVV.

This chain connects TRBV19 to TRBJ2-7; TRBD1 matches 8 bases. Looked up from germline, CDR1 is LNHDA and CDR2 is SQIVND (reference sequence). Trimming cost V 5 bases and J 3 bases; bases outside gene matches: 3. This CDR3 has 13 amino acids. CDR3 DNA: TGTGCCAGTAGTGCGGGACAGGTCTACGAGCAGTACTTC. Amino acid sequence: CASSAGQVYEQYF. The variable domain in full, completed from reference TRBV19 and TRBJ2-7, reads DGGITQSPKYLFRKEGQNVTLSCEQNLNHDAMYWYRQDPGQGLRLIYYSQIVNDFQKGDIAEGYSVSREKKESFPLTVTSAQKNPTAFYLCASSAGQVYEQYFGPGTRLTVT.

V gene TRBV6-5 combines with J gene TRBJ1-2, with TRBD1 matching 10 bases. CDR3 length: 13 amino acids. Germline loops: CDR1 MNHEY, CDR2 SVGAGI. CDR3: CAASRDRGYGYTF. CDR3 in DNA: TGTGCAGCAAGCCGGGACAGGGGTTATGGCTACACCTTC.

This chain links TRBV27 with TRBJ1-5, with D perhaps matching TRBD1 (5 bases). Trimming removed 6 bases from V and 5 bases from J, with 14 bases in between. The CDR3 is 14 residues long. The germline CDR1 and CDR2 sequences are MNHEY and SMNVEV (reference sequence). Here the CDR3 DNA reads TGTGCCAGCAGCCCCGGGTGGGGGGATCAGCCCCAGCATTTT. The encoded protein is CASSPGWGDQPQHF.

CDR3 protein: CASSEAGENTIYF. CDR3 nucleotide sequence: TGTGCCAGCAGTGAAGCAGGGGAAAACACCATATATTTT. The V gene is TRBV6-1, the J gene TRBJ1-3, with TRBD1 as a possible D gene (5 bases). Deletions cut 0 bases from V and 6 bases from J, with 6 bases between. The CDR3 loop spans 13 amino acids. Germline V gene sequence: CDR1 MNHNS, CDR2 SASEGT.

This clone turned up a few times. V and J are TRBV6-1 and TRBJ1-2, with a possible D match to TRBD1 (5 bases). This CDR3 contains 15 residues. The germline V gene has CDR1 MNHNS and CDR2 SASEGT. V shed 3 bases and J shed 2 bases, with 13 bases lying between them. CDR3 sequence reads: CASSEESRENYGYTF. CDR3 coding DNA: TGTGCCAGCAGTGAGGAATCCAGGGAAAACTATGGCTACACCTTC.

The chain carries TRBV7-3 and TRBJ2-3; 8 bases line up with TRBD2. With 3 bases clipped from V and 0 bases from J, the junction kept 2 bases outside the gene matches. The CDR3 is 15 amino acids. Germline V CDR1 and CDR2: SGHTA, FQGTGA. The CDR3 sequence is CASSFGGASTDTQYF. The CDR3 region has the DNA TGTGCCAGCAGCTTCGGGGGGGCCAGCACAGATACGCAGTATTTT.

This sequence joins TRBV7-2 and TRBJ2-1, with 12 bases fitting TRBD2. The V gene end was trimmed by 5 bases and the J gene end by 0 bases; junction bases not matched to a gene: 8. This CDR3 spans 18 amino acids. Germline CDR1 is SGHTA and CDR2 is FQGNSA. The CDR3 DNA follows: TGTGCCAGCAGCCCCCGGACTAGCGGGGTAAGCTCCTACAATGAGCAGTTCTTC. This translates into CASSPRTSGVSSYNEQFF. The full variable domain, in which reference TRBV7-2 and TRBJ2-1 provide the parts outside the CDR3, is GAGVSQSPSNKVTEKGKDVELRCDPISGHTALYWYRQSLGQGLEFLIYFQGNSAPDKSGLPSDRFSAERTGGSVSTLTIQRTQQEDSAVYLCASSPRTSGVSSYNEQFFGPGTRLTVL.

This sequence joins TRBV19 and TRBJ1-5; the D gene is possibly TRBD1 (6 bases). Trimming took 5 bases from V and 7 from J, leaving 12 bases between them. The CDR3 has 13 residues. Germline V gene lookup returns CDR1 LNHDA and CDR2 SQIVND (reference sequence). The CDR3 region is CASSFTGPQPQHF. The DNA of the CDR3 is TGTGCCAGTAGTTTTACAGGGCCACAGCCCCAGCATTTT.

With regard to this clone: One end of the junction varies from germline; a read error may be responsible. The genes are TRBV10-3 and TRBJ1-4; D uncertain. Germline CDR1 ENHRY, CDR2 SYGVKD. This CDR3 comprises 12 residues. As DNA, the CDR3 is TGTGCCATCAGTGTTGAGGGTGAAAAACTGTCTTTT. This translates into CAISVEGEKLSF.

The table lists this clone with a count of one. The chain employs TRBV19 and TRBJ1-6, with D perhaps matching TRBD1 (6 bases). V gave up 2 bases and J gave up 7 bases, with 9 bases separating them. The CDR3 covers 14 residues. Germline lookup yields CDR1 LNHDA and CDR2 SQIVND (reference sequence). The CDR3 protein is CASSISGANSPLHF. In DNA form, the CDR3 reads TGTGCCAGTAGTATATCAGGGGCGAATTCACCCCTCCACTTT. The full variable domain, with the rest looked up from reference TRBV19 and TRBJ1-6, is DGGITQSPKYLFRKEGQNVTLSCEQNLNHDAMYWYRQDPGQGLRLIYYSQIVNDFQKGDIAEGYSVSREKKESFPLTVTSAQKNPTAFYLCASSISGANSPLHFGNGTRLTVT.

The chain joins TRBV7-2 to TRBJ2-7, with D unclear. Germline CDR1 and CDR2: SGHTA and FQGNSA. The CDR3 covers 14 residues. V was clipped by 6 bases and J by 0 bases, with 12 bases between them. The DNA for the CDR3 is TGTGCCAGCAGTTATACCCGGGTCTCCTACGAGCAGTACTTC. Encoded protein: CASSYTRVSYEQYF.

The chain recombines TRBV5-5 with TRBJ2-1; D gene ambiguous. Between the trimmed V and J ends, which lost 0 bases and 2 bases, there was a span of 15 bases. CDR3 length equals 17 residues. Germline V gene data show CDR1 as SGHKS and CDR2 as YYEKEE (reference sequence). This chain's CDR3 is CASSLAKRESPYNEQFF. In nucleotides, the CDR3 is TGTGCCAGCAGCTTGGCCAAGCGAGAGAGCCCCTACAATGAGCAGTTCTTC.

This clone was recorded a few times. CDR3 in amino acids: CASSVGGLAGETQYF. Written as DNA, the CDR3 is TGTGCCAGCAGCGTAGGGGGACTAGCGGGAGAGACCCAGTACTTC. The chain combines TRBV9 with TRBJ2-5; 12 positions agree with TRBD2. CDR1 is SGDLS, CDR2 YYNGEE, per germline. V gave up 0 bases and J gave up 4 bases; unmatched junction bases: 1. The CDR3 spans 15 residues.

CDR3 loop: CASSHGQQNYNEQFF. The CDR3, as DNA: TGTGCCAGCAGCCACGGACAGCAAAACTACAATGAGCAGTTCTTC. This chain links TRBV11-3 with TRBJ2-1, with D tentatively TRBD1 (6 bases). V lost 5 bases to trimming and J lost 3 bases, with 14 bases between them. CDR1 is SGHNT and CDR2 is YENEEA in the germline V gene. The CDR3 runs to 15 residues.

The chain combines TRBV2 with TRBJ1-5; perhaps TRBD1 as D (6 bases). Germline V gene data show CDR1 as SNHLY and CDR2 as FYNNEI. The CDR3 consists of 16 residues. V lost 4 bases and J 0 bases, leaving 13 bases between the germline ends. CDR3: CASSGSRGYSNQPQHF. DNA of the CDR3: TGTGCCAGCAGTGGTAGCAGGGGTTATAGCAATCAGCCCCAGCATTTT.

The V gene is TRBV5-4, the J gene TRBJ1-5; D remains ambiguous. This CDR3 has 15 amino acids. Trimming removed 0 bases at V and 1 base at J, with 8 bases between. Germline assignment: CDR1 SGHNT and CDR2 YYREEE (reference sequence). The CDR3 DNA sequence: TGTGCCAGCAGCTTGGGAGGAGGGAGCAATCAGCCCCAGCATTTT. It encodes CASSLGGGSNQPQHF.

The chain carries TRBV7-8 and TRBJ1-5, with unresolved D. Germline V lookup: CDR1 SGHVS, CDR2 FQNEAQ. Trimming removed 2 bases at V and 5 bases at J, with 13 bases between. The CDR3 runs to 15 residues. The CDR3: CASSLNGQADQPQHF. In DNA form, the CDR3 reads TGTGCCAGCAGCTTAAATGGGCAGGCCGATCAGCCCCAGCATTTT. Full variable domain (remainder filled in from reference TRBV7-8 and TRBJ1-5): GAGVSQSPRYKVAKRGQDVALRCDPISGHVSLFWYQQALGQGPEFLTYFQNEAQLDKSGLPSDRFFAERPEGSVSTLKIQRTQQEDSAVYLCASSLNGQADQPQHFGDGTRLSIL.